The 2 T cell receptor beta chains below come from one sample, sequenced in a study of blood T cell repertoires in COVID-19. Sequencing used immunoSEQ multiplex PCR; TCRdb keeps in-frame clones, though not all of them. The sample has roughly 150,000 clones; 81% are singletons. Material for sequencing was PBMCs or T cells enriched from blood (not recorded which). These receptors came from a woman aged 40-49 years with acute COVID-19.

CDR3 amino acids: CASSPTGLRGANVLTF. The CDR3 bases are TGTGCCAGCTCCCCCACCGGCCTGCGGGGGGCCAACGTCCTGACTTTC. This chain joins TRBV18 and TRBJ2-6; D ambiguous. Germline V gene lookup returns CDR1 KGHSH and CDR2 LQKENI. The CDR3 consists of 16 residues. Trimming removed 6 bases from V and 4 bases from J, with 16 bases in between.

This clone was found many times. The rearrangement links TRBV29-1 to TRBJ2-1; D gene unclear. Trimming removed 1 base at V and 0 bases at J, with 4 bases between. Germline V CDR1 and CDR2: SQVTM, ANQGSEA. The CDR3 consists of 13 residues. CDR3 DNA: TGCAGCGTTGAAGGGAGCTCCTACAATGAGCAGTTCTTC. It codes for CSVEGSSYNEQFF.